These 17 T cell receptor beta chains were all obtained from the same sample, sequenced in a study of T cells in Graves' hyperthyroidism and ophthalmopathy. It was RNA transcripts that yielded the amplified TCR beta CDR3 regions. When the TCR CDR3 underwent first-round RT-PCR, the HTBI primer set was used. One entry per CDR3 protein results from TCRdb running MiXCR on the multiplex PCR reads. There are approximately 870,000 distinct CDR3 sequences in the sample; around 38% occur only once, and 8.9% lies in the top ten. Sequenced input: blood. These receptors came from a man aged 18 to 30 with Graves' hyperthyroidism.

This clonotype was seen ten or more times. The chain employs TRBV10-3 and TRBJ1-2; TRBD1 matches 8 bases. J lost 8 bases, V lost 5 bases, and 7 bases had no gene match. The CDR3 runs 13 residues. Germline V gene lookup returns CDR1 ENHRY and CDR2 SYGVKD. The chain's CDR3 is CAISSDRVGGYTF. As DNA, the CDR3 is TGTGCCATCAGTTCGGACAGGGTGGGAGGCTACACCTTC.

The rearrangement uses TRBV6-5 and TRBJ2-5; 9 bases are shared with TRBD1. The V segment lost 2 bases and the J segment 5 bases; nucleotides outside the gene matches: 0. Germline-derived CDR1 and CDR2 are MNHEY and SVGAGI. The CDR3 extends over 13 amino acids. The CDR3 here is CASSYGQGETQYF. Written as DNA, the CDR3 is TGTGCCAGCAGTTACGGACAGGGGGAGACCCAGTACTTC.

This clonotype was recorded only once. The V gene is TRBV20-1, the J gene TRBJ1-5; 7 positions agree with TRBD1. Germline V gene sequence: CDR1 DFQATT, CDR2 SNEGSKA (reference sequence). This CDR3 region has 18 residues. With V trimmed by 0 bases and J by 0 bases, 11 bases remained unmatched. Here the CDR3 reads CSARDVRGTAYSNQPQHF. The CDR3 DNA sequence: TGCAGTGCTAGAGATGTGAGAGGGACAGCATATAGCAATCAGCCCCAGCATTTT.

This clonotype was found many times. The CDR3 DNA reads TGCGCCAGCAGTCGACAGGGGTTCAGCTCTGGGGCCAACGTCCTGACTTTC. Translation gives CASSRQGFSSGANVLTF. J is TRBJ2-6 and V is TRBV5-1; 8 bases map to TRBD1. The CDR3 has 17 residues. V dropped 5 bases and J dropped 0; count of bases not matched to a gene: 7. The V gene's germline CDR1 is SGHRS and CDR2 YFSETQ.

This clonotype was observed at least ten times. The chain joins TRBV19 to TRBJ1-5, with 7 bases lining up with TRBD1. CDR3 size: 13 residues. Trimming removed 10 bases from V and 5 bases from J; junction bases left unmatched: 8. Germline V CDR1 and CDR2: LNHDA, SQIVND (reference sequence). The CDR3 loop reads CATNPGGYQPQHF. The CDR3 DNA follows: TGTGCCACCAACCCAGGGGGGTATCAGCCCCAGCATTTT.

This clonotype was recorded a few times. This chain uses TRBV6-6 with TRBJ2-2; weak D call: TRBD2 (5 bases). The germline V gene encodes CDR1 MNHNY and CDR2 SVGAGI (reference sequence). Trimming took 5 bases from V and 1 from J, leaving 11 bases between them. There are 15 residues in the CDR3. This CDR3 is CASSIEGGNTGELFF. Written as DNA, the CDR3 is TGTGCCAGCAGTATCGAGGGCGGGAACACCGGGGAGCTGTTTTTT.

This clonotype was found many times. This rearrangement joins TRBV29-1 to TRBJ1-1; D gene unclear. V was trimmed by 3 bases and J by 1 base, leaving 6 bases between them. CDR3 length equals 12 residues. The germline V gene encodes CDR1 SQVTM and CDR2 ANQGSEA. The CDR3 sequence is CSVDGANTEAFF. Here the CDR3 DNA reads TGCAGCGTTGATGGAGCGAACACTGAAGCTTTCTTT.

This chain connects TRBV10-3 to TRBJ2-7; possible D gene TRBD1, 6 bases. Per the germline V gene, CDR1 is ENHRY and CDR2 is SYGVKD. The CDR3 sequence is 13 residues long. Trimming stripped 10 bases from V and 0 bases from J, with 13 bases between. This CDR3 is CATEQGRSYEQYF. As DNA, the CDR3 is TGTGCCACGGAACAGGGCCGCTCCTACGAGCAGTACTTC.

This clonotype was observed a handful of times. The rearrangement uses TRBV7-2 and TRBJ2-5; 9 positions agree with TRBD2. Germline CDR1 and CDR2: SGHTA and FQGNSA. The CDR3 is 17 amino acids. Germline trimming cut 1 base from V and 6 bases from J; bases unmatched to any gene: 12. CDR3 nucleotide sequence: TGTGCCAGCAGCTTAGATCTTAGCGGGAGAGCCGGGCAGACCCAGTACTTC. Translation: CASSLDLSGRAGQTQYF.

This chain joins TRBV28 and TRBJ2-7; 7 positions match TRBD1. The CDR3 extends over 14 amino acids. V was clipped by 4 bases and J by 5 bases; unmatched bases: 8. The germline V gene encodes CDR1 MDHEN and CDR2 SYDVKM. CDR3 coding DNA: TGTGCCAGCAGTTCGACAGGGATTGACAACGAGCAGTACTTC. Protein sequence: CASSSTGIDNEQYF.

V gene TRBV4-1 combines with J gene TRBJ1-3; a possible D gene is TRBD1 (5 bases). There are 15 residues in the CDR3. Trimming removed 0 bases from V and 8 bases from J, with 14 bases in between. Germline values: CDR1 MGHRA, CDR2 YSYEKL. CDR3 sequence: CASSQDPGKEDTIYF. Written as DNA, the CDR3 is TGCGCCAGCAGCCAAGATCCAGGGAAGGAGGACACCATATATTTT.

This clonotype was picked up many times. The chain couples TRBV12-3 or TRBV12-4 to TRBJ1-6; TRBD1 might be the D (5 bases). CDR3 length: 14 amino acids. V gave up 2 bases and J gave up 10 bases, with 12 bases separating them. CDR3 protein: CASSLTGDLSPLHF. CDR3 nucleotide sequence: TGTGCCAGCAGTTTAACGGGGGACCTCTCACCCCTCCACTTT.

This clonotype turned up a few times. V is TRBV6-5 and J is TRBJ1-1; TRBD1 agrees at 8 bases. The CDR3 sequence is 13 residues long. V shed 10 bases and J 2 bases; nucleotides not matched to a gene: 6. Germline lookup yields CDR1 MNHEY and CDR2 SVGAGI. The CDR3 coding sequence is TGTGCCATCAAACAGGGGGTTAACACTGAAGCTTTCTTT. It is translated as CAIKQGVNTEAFF.

This clonotype was seen only once. V is TRBV29-1 and J is TRBJ1-1, with D hard to call. The CDR3 loop spans 13 amino acids. Looked up from germline, CDR1 is SQVTM and CDR2 is ANQGSEA. Trimming shortened V by 7 bases and J by 5 bases, and 17 bases separated the two germline ends. CDR3 coding DNA: TGCAGCGCGTCGGCGGGAGAGGTTACTGAAGCTTTCTTT. Residues: CSASAGEVTEAFF.

This clonotype was counted only a few times. V gene TRBV4-1 combines with J gene TRBJ2-7; possibly TRBD1 for D (6 bases). CDR1 is MGHRA, CDR2 YSYEKL, per germline. Trimming removed 1 base at V and 7 bases at J, with 8 bases between. This CDR3 is 12 amino acids long. This chain's CDR3 is CASSQATGEQYF. CDR3 in DNA: TGCGCCAGCAGCCAAGCTACAGGGGAGCAGTACTTC.

This chain links TRBV9 with TRBJ2-7; D unclear. CDR1 and CDR2 from the germline V gene are SGDLS and YYNGEE. V lost 5 bases and J 5 bases, leaving 26 bases between the germline ends. CDR3 size: 17 residues. The CDR3 DNA sequence: TGTGCCAGCAGTTACTCGAAGTGGTCACCGTCGGGCAACGAGCAGTACTTC. This translates into CASSYSKWSPSGNEQYF.

With regard to this clonotype: The junction differs from germline at one of its ends, possibly a read error. V usage is TRBV5-1 and J usage is TRBJ2-2; D unresolved. The CDR3 has 14 residues. CDR1 SGHRS and CDR2 YFSETQ come from the germline V gene. The CDR3: CASSPHRNTGELFF. DNA for the CDR3: TGTGCCAGCAGCCCGCACAGGAACACCGGGGAGCTGTTTTTT.